The sequence of this T cell receptor beta chain was determined in a study of blood T cell repertoires in COVID-19. Study-wide context: Donors in the United States, Italy and Spain gave samples during acute or convalescent COVID-19. T cells, B-cell-depleted T cells, or PBMCs provided the cDNA or gDNA that served as material.

This CDR3 has 15 residues. Germline V gene lookup returns CDR1 KGHSH and CDR2 LQKENI. How the authors handled the data: Estimates of nucleated cell counts were drawn from the amplification of reference gene primers. Clones were sequenced by immunoSEQ multiplex PCR, and TCRdb holds only the in-frame ones, with some missing. V, J and clone size derive from that table, while D and trimming were established from the DNA sequence. The repertoire holds just over 250,000 clones, over 75% seen once, with less than 3% in the top ten. As to this clone: Its ends do not fully match the called genes, so a read error is possible.

This TCR was recovered from a woman in her forties or fifties with acute or convalescent COVID-19. This chain connects TRBV18 to TRBJ2-7; 9 bases are a match to TRBD1. Sample: peripheral blood. The CDR3 DNA reads TGTGCCAGCTCAGCACCGGGACAGGGACTACTCGAGCAGTACTTC. It codes for CASSAPGQGLLEQYF. Drawing the rest from reference TRBV18 and TRBJ2-7, the complete variable domain is NAGVMQNPRHLVRRRGQEARLRCSPMKGHSHVYWYRQLPEEGLKFMVYLQKENIIDESGMPKERFSAEFPKEGPSILRIQQVVRGDSAAYFCASSAPGQGLLEQYFGPGTRLTVT.